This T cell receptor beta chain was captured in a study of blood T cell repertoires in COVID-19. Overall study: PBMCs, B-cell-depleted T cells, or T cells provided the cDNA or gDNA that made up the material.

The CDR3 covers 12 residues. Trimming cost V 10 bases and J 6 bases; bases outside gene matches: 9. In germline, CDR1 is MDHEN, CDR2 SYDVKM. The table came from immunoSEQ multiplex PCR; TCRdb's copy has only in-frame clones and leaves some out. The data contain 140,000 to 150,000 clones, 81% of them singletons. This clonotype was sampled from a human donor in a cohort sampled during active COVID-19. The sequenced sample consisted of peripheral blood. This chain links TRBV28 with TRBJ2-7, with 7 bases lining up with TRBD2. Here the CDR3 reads CAILTGGREQYF. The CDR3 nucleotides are TGTGCCATCCTGACGGGGGGACGCGAGCAGTACTTC.